A single sample gave rise to the 12 T cell receptor beta chains below, sequenced in a study of CD8 T cells in ankylosing spondylitis. TCRdb fed the 5' RACE reads into MiXCR, producing one record per CDR3 protein. The table has about 240,000 distinct CDR3 sequences, 20% to 30% seen once. The sequencing input was blood, either unsorted or a sorted T cell fraction (not recorded which). The source is a male donor with ankylosing spondylitis or in good health (not recorded which).

This chain links TRBV11-3 with TRBJ1-6, with D uncertain. Germline loops: CDR1 SGHNT, CDR2 YENEEA. The CDR3 sequence is 10 residues long. V lost 5 bases and J 9 bases, leaving 2 bases between the germline ends. For the CDR3, the DNA is TGTGCCAGCAGCGGTTCACCCCTCCACTTT. Encoded protein: CASSGSPLHF.

The V and J genes are TRBV12-3 or TRBV12-4 and TRBJ2-5; 12 bases map to TRBD2. The CDR3 runs 18 residues. V lost 1 base and J lost 5; bases outside the gene matches: 11. CDR3 nucleotides: TGTGCCAGCAGTTTAGATCGGCGATGGACTAGCGGGACGGAGACCCAGTACTTC. Encoded protein: CASSLDRRWTSGTETQYF.

CDR3 in amino acids: CSAPSGGVETQYF. The CDR3, as DNA: TGCAGTGCTCCCAGCGGGGGGGTGGAGACCCAGTACTTC. The chain has TRBV20-1 and TRBJ2-5, with 10 bases fitting TRBD2. The J segment lost 5 bases and the V segment lost 5 bases, leaving 5 bases of the junction unmatched. Germline assignment: CDR1 DFQATT and CDR2 SNEGSKA (reference sequence). This CDR3 is 13 amino acids long.

J is TRBJ2-7 and V is TRBV29-1; tentatively, D is TRBD1 or TRBD2 (6 bases each). Germline V gives CDR1 SQVTM, CDR2 ANQGSEA. V lost 6 bases to trimming and J lost 0 bases, with 12 bases between them. The CDR3 has 13 residues. CDR3 nucleotide sequence: TGCAGCGTGCGGGACATCTTCTCCTACGAGCAGTACTTC. This translates into CSVRDIFSYEQYF.

This sequence joins TRBV12-3 or TRBV12-4 and TRBJ1-2; D remains ambiguous. With 6 bases removed from V and 6 bases from J, the gap between germline ends came to 11 bases. The CDR3 sequence is 12 residues long. CDR3: CASSRRDHGYTF. The DNA of the CDR3 is TGTGCCAGCAGCCGTCGCGACCATGGCTACACCTTC.

This clonotype turned up a few times. The gene calls are TRBV6-1 and TRBJ1-2; D is unresolved. Trimming cost V 6 bases and J 8 bases, with 16 bases left between them. The CDR3 totals 13 residues. Germline assignment: CDR1 MNHNS and CDR2 SASEGT. CDR3 in DNA: TGTGCCAGCAGCGACGACTGGGGAGGAGGCTACACCTTC. This sequence encodes CASSDDWGGGYTF.

This clonotype was seen repeatedly, ten times or more. The gene calls are TRBV5-6 and TRBJ2-2, with 9 bases identical to TRBD2. Per germline, CDR1 SGHDT and CDR2 YYEEEE. The V and J ends lost 3 bases and 4 bases, in that order; junction bases with no gene match: 7. CDR3 length: 16 amino acids. CDR3 amino acids: CASSWRPLAGTGELFF. In DNA form, the CDR3 reads TGTGCCAGCAGCTGGAGGCCACTAGCGGGCACCGGGGAGCTGTTTTTT.

This clonotype was detected ten times or more. The CDR3 DNA follows: TGTGCCAGCGGGATCCGGGGGACCGGGGAGCTGTTTTTT. Translating it yields CASGIRGTGELFF. This chain links TRBV2 with TRBJ2-2; possibly TRBD2 for D (6 bases). The germline V gene encodes CDR1 SNHLY and CDR2 FYNNEI. V was trimmed by 8 bases and J by 5 bases, leaving 12 bases between them. The CDR3 runs 13 residues.

This clonotype showed up many times. The chain carries TRBV3-1 and TRBJ1-5; 8 positions match TRBD1. The germline V gene encodes CDR1 LGHDT and CDR2 YNNKEL (reference sequence). This CDR3 is built from 14 residues. V lost 4 bases and J lost 3; bases outside the gene matches: 2. The CDR3 loop reads CASSPGGLNQPQHF. The CDR3, as DNA: TGTGCCAGCAGCCCAGGGGGCCTCAATCAGCCCCAGCATTTT.

This clonotype appeared once. The chain has TRBV3-1 and TRBJ2-7, with TRBD1 identical over 8 bases. CDR3 length: 15 residues. Trimming at V came to 3 bases and at J to 4 bases, leaving 8 bases not matched to a gene. From germline, CDR1 is LGHDT and CDR2 YNNKEL (reference sequence). The CDR3, as DNA: TGTGCCAGCAGCCACTCCGGACAGGGTGGGTACGAGCAGTACTTC. It specifies CASSHSGQGGYEQYF.

This clonotype was counted between two and nine times. This sequence joins TRBV5-1 and TRBJ2-3; 12 bases align to TRBD2. V was clipped by 3 bases and J by 4 bases; unmatched bases: 3. Per germline, CDR1 SGHRS and CDR2 YFSETQ. The CDR3 totals 15 residues. The CDR3 reads CASSSTSGGPDTQYF. DNA for the CDR3: TGCGCCAGCAGCTCGACTAGCGGGGGTCCAGATACGCAGTATTTT.

This clonotype has just a few counts. The rearrangement joins TRBV14 to TRBJ2-1; a weak D match, TRBD1 (6 bases). The germline CDR1 and CDR2 sequences are SGHDN and FVKESK. The V gene lost 1 base and the J gene lost 5 bases, with 12 bases spanning the gap. The CDR3 covers 15 residues. This CDR3 reads CASSQGPRGNNEQFF. DNA of the CDR3: TGTGCCAGCAGCCAAGGGCCTAGGGGGAACAATGAGCAGTTCTTC. The variable domain in full, completed from reference TRBV14 and TRBJ2-1, reads EAGVTQFPSHSVIEKGQTVTLRCDPISGHDNLYWYRRVMGKEIKFLLHFVKESKQDESGMPNNRFLAERTGGTYSTLKVQPAELEDSGVYFCASSQGPRGNNEQFFGPGTRLTVL.